The 16 T cell receptor beta chains listed next were all sequenced from one sample in a study of OX40 agonist ivuxolimab in advanced cancers. TCRdb's table, derived via immunoSEQ multiplex PCR, lists solely in-frame clones and lacks some. The sample shows under 95,000 clones, about 90% of them seen only once. The sample consisted of CD4+ or CD8+ T cells sorted from blood, taken in a trial of the OX40 agonist ivuxolimab. Receptor source: an adult with an advanced solid tumor such as melanoma, head and neck, liver or kidney cancer.

The chain carries TRBV7-6 and TRBJ2-3; 8 nucleotides agree with TRBD1. Germline values: CDR1 SGHVS, CDR2 FNYEAQ. The CDR3 length is 16 residues. Trimming took 5 bases from V and 1 from J; bases not matched to a gene: 8. The CDR3 spells CASSPGQGLGTDTQYF. Written as DNA, the CDR3 is TGTGCCAGCAGCCCAGGACAGGGCCTCGGCACAGATACGCAGTATTTT. The whole variable domain, remainder taken from reference TRBV7-6 and TRBJ2-3, is GAGVSQSPRYKVTKRGQDVALRCDPISGHVSLYWYRQALGQGPEFLTYFNYEAQQDKSGLPNDRFSAERPEGSISTLTIQRTEQRDSAMYRCASSPGQGLGTDTQYFGPGTRLTVL.

This clone was found once. The gene calls are TRBV11-2 and TRBJ2-7; tentatively, D is TRBD1 or TRBD2 (5 bases each). V was cut by 7 bases and J by 2 bases, with 18 bases left in between. CDR3 length: 15 residues. Per germline, CDR1 SGHAT and CDR2 FQNNGV. The CDR3 nucleotides read TGTGCCAGCAACCTGGGGGTCACCGCTGCCTACGAGCAGTACTTC. As protein: CASNLGVTAAYEQYF.

This clone was detected once. The chain is built from TRBV9 and TRBJ1-4, with a possible D match to TRBD1 (5 bases). Trimming stripped 2 bases from V and 8 bases from J, with 10 bases between. The length of the CDR3 is 13 residues. The germline V gene has CDR1 SGDLS and CDR2 YYNGEE. The CDR3 sequence: CASSVWGDEKLFF. CDR3 sequence (DNA): TGTGCCAGCAGCGTCTGGGGGGACGAAAAACTGTTTTTT.

The chain carries TRBV30 and TRBJ2-1, with 7 nucleotides matching TRBD2. V was clipped by 0 bases and J by 5 bases; unmatched bases: 4. CDR1 is GTSNPN, CDR2 SVGIG, per germline (reference sequence). The CDR3 extends over 14 amino acids. The CDR3 sequence: CAWSVGSGHNEQFF. The CDR3 region has the DNA TGTGCCTGGAGTGTAGGTAGCGGGCACAATGAGCAGTTCTTC.

The rearrangement uses TRBV18 and TRBJ2-7, with D maybe TRBD1 (6 bases). The germline CDR1 and CDR2 sequences are KGHSH and LQKENI. Trimming removed 0 bases from V and 5 bases from J, with 14 bases in between. The CDR3 sequence is 15 residues long. The DNA of the CDR3 is TGTGCCAGCTCACCACCGGGACAAGGCCTTCACGAGCAGTACTTC. It encodes CASSPPGQGLHEQYF.

The chain joins TRBV19 to TRBJ2-5; 8 bases fit TRBD1. Germline trimming cut 5 bases from V and 5 bases from J; bases unmatched to any gene: 7. The germline V gene encodes CDR1 LNHDA and CDR2 SQIVND (reference sequence). The CDR3 is made up of 14 amino acids. This chain's CDR3 is CASSSQTGVETQYF. DNA for the CDR3: TGTGCCAGTAGTTCCCAGACAGGGGTTGAGACCCAGTACTTC.

The chain carries TRBV4-1 and TRBJ2-1, with D perhaps matching TRBD1 (5 bases). V lost 8 bases to trimming and J lost 6 bases, with 17 bases between them. CDR3 length equals 14 residues. In germline, CDR1 is MGHRA, CDR2 YSYEKL. CDR3 DNA: TGCGCCAGCTCGGGCAGGGAAGCTAGCAATGAGCAGTTCTTC. Its translation: CASSGREASNEQFF.

The chain is built from TRBV5-3 and TRBJ1-2; D ambiguous. TRBV5-3 is classed as an ORF, of uncertain function. V was trimmed by 0 bases and J by 8 bases, leaving 20 bases between them. This CDR3 has 16 residues. The CDR3 bases are TGTGCCAGAAGCTTGGTGGCAGAATCTAGAATCTTCGGCTACACCTTC. It specifies CARSLVAESRIFGYTF.

The CDR3 is CASSLDPLGNTEAFF. The CDR3 nucleotides are TGCGCCAGCAGCTTGGACCCCCTAGGGAACACTGAAGCTTTCTTT. The V call is TRBV5-1, the J call TRBJ1-1; D not certain. Germline assignment: CDR1 SGHRS and CDR2 YFSETQ. Between the trimmed V and J ends, which lost 0 bases and 1 base, there was a span of 10 bases. The CDR3 extends over 15 amino acids. Complete variable domain (other parts from reference TRBV5-1 and TRBJ1-1): KAGVTQTPRYLIKTRGQQVTLSCSPISGHRSVSWYQQTPGQGLQFLFEYFSETQRNKGNFPGRFSGRQFSNSRSEMNVSTLELGDSALYLCASSLDPLGNTEAFFGQGTRLTVV.

CDR3 sequence: CASSLDRGHEKLFF. The CDR3, as DNA: TGTGCCAGCAGCTTGGACAGGGGCCATGAAAAACTGTTTTTT. The chain combines TRBV5-4 with TRBJ1-4; TRBD1 matches at 7 bases. Germline loops: CDR1 SGHNT, CDR2 YYREEE (reference sequence). CDR3 length equals 14 residues. V dropped 0 bases and J dropped 6; count of bases not matched to a gene: 2.

The chain is built from TRBV6-4 and TRBJ1-5, with TRBD1 identical over 10 bases. This CDR3 comprises 15 residues. Germline V CDR1 and CDR2: MRHNA, SNTAGT. The J segment lost 2 bases and the V segment lost 4 bases, leaving 2 bases of the junction unmatched. The CDR3 loop is CASSAGTGGNQPQHF. CDR3 in DNA: TGTGCCAGCAGTGCCGGGACAGGGGGCAATCAGCCCCAGCATTTT.

This clone was seen just once. The chain carries TRBV6-6 and TRBJ2-1, with D maybe TRBD2 (5 bases). From germline, CDR1 is MNHNY and CDR2 SVGAGI (reference sequence). The CDR3 is made up of 15 amino acids. Trimming took off 1 base at V and 6 bases at J, with 13 bases between the two ends. The CDR3 spells CASSYLEGAFNEQFF. The CDR3 nucleotides are TGTGCCAGCAGTTACTTAGAGGGAGCGTTCAATGAGCAGTTCTTC.

This clone was found once. The CDR3 spells CAIRQTGASYEQYF. The CDR3 nucleotides are TGTGCCATCAGACAGACAGGGGCATCCTACGAGCAGTACTTC. V gene TRBV10-3 combines with J gene TRBJ2-7; TRBD1 aligns across 8 bases. The CDR3 totals 14 residues. With V trimmed by 6 bases and J by 1 base, 5 bases remained unmatched. Per germline, CDR1 ENHRY and CDR2 SYGVKD.

The V and J genes are TRBV6-6 and TRBJ2-7; D is possibly TRBD1 or TRBD2 (5 bases each). The CDR3 spans 15 residues. From germline, CDR1 is MNHNY and CDR2 SVGAGI (reference sequence). Between the trimmed V and J ends, which lost 0 bases and 0 bases, there was a span of 9 bases. CDR3 residues: CASSYSGELSYEQYF. The CDR3 nucleotides read TGTGCCAGCAGTTACTCGGGGGAGCTCTCCTACGAGCAGTACTTC.

This rearrangement joins TRBV5-1 to TRBJ1-2; D is ambiguous. Germline CDR1 is SGHRS and CDR2 is YFSETQ. Trimming took off 3 bases at V and 3 bases at J, with 12 bases between the two ends. The CDR3 consists of 14 residues. This CDR3 is CASSSGSGYYGYTF. DNA of the CDR3: TGCGCCAGCAGCTCGGGGAGTGGGTACTATGGCTACACCTTC.

This clone was detected once. The rearrangement links TRBV11-3 to TRBJ2-7, with D tentatively TRBD1 (5 bases). V lost 5 bases and J lost 1, with 12 bases in between. The CDR3 consists of 14 residues. Germline V CDR1 and CDR2: SGHNT, YENEEA. CDR3 coding DNA: TGTGCCAGCAGCCTAGGGGCCGCTTCCTACGAGCAGTACTTC. Its protein product is CASSLGAASYEQYF.